The present TCR beta chain was sequenced within a study of technical replicates of blood from a handful of donors. The CDR3 extends over 15 amino acids. Per germline, CDR1 SGHTA and CDR2 FQGNSA. Germline trimming cut 6 bases from V and 2 bases from J; bases unmatched to any gene: 7. Using immunoSEQ multiplex PCR, the repertoire was profiled, and TCRdb retains in-frame clones only, with some absent. The sample yields 75,000 to 100,000 clones, roughly 95% seen once. The specimen sequenced was T cells isolated from PBMCs. The receptor was isolated from a human donor in good health. This chain joins TRBV7-2 and TRBJ2-7; 10 bases map to TRBD1. Here the CDR3 DNA reads TGTGCCAGCAGTGAGGCCGGGACAGGGGCCTACGAGCAGTACTTC. It translates to CASSEAGTGAYEQYF. The full variable domain, completed using reference TRBV7-2 and TRBJ2-7, is GAGVSQSPSNKVTEKGKDVELRCDPISGHTALYWYRQSLGQGLEFLIYFQGNSAPDKSGLPSDRFSAERTGGSVSTLTIQRTQQEDSAVYLCASSEAGTGAYEQYFGPGTRLTVT.